Below are 10 T cell receptor beta chains sequenced from a single sample in a study of regulatory T cells in long-lasting Graves disease. Noted time point: newly diagnosed GD, antithyroid drugs for less than 3 months. Scientists built the TCR library using RNA that was extracted from PBMCs. Building of the TCR beta libraries involved iRepertoire HTBI primers and Arm-PCR of CDR3 regions. TCRdb analysed the multiplex PCR reads with MiXCR anew, one entry per CDR3 protein. The sample comprises 450,000 to 500,000 distinct CDR3 sequences, 16% of which are singletons, and 9% to 15% rests with the top ten. This sample was also put to use in a study of T cells in Graves' hyperthyroidism and ophthalmopathy.

This specimen was peripheral blood mononuclear cells (PBMCs), taken at new diagnosis, from a patient treated with antithyroid drugs. The receptors were gathered from a man aged 35-49 years with Graves disease.

This clonotype was found many times. The chain joins TRBV5-4 to TRBJ2-1; D is perhaps TRBD2 (5 bases). This CDR3 is 15 amino acids long. Germline CDR1 is SGHNT and CDR2 is YYREEE (reference sequence). Deletions cut 5 bases from V and 5 bases from J, with 17 bases between. The CDR3 region has the DNA TGTGCCAGCAGACCACTAGGAAGTAAGGACAATGAGCAGTTCTTC. It is translated as CASRPLGSKDNEQFF. The full variable domain, with the rest looked up from reference TRBV5-4 and TRBJ2-1, is ETGVTQSPTHLIKTRGQQVTLRCSSQSGHNTVSWYQQALGQGPQFIFQYYREEENGRGNFPPRFSGLQFPNYSSELNVNALELDDSALYLCASRPLGSKDNEQFFGPGTRLTVL.

The rearrangement uses TRBV10-3 and TRBJ2-1, with D maybe TRBD2 (5 bases). The V gene's germline CDR1 is ENHRY and CDR2 SYGVKD. V was pared by 5 bases and J by 9 bases, with 17 bases between. This CDR3 has 14 amino acids. The chain's CDR3 is CAISFVGVEGEQFF. Here the CDR3 DNA reads TGTGCCATCAGTTTTGTGGGAGTCGAGGGTGAGCAGTTCTTC.

This clonotype occurred a few times. The rearrangement uses TRBV5-4 and TRBJ2-4; D tentatively fits TRBD1 or TRBD2 (7 bases each). The V and J ends lost 4 bases and 3 bases respectively, with 20 bases between them. CDR1 SGHNT and CDR2 YYREEE come from the germline V gene (reference sequence). This CDR3 spans 17 amino acids. The CDR3 here is CASSAELQGGVKNIQYF. DNA of the CDR3: TGTGCCAGCAGCGCCGAGCTCCAGGGGGGGGTCAAAAACATTCAGTACTTC.

This clonotype was counted at least ten times. This chain connects TRBV6-1 to TRBJ2-5; D is perhaps TRBD1 or TRBD2 (5 bases each). The V gene lost 5 bases and the J gene lost 2 bases, with 15 bases spanning the gap. There are 15 residues in the CDR3. Germline values: CDR1 MNHNS, CDR2 SASEGT. For the CDR3, the DNA is TGTGCCAGCAGTAGTCCGGGGACGAGACAAGAGACCCAGTACTTC. As protein: CASSSPGTRQETQYF.

This clonotype was recorded at least ten times. The chain links TRBV3-1 to TRBJ1-1; D gene unclear. V shed 0 bases and J shed 7 bases, with 6 bases lying between them. This CDR3 is 12 amino acids long. CDR1 LGHDT and CDR2 YNNKEL come from the germline V gene (reference sequence). Here the CDR3 reads CASSQDGFEAFF. The CDR3, as DNA: TGTGCCAGCAGCCAAGACGGGTTTGAAGCTTTCTTT.

This clonotype was counted many times. The chain has TRBV2 and TRBJ1-1; TRBD1 is a possible D gene (6 bases). CDR1 is SNHLY, CDR2 FYNNEI, per germline. This CDR3 spans 13 amino acids. The V end was cut by 6 bases, the J end by 5 bases, with 13 bases between. The CDR3 DNA reads as TGTGCCAGCAGCGCCCTAGGGGGGACTGAAGCTTTCTTT. It yields the protein CASSALGGTEAFF.

This clonotype was observed a handful of times. The chain carries TRBV29-1 and TRBJ1-1; tentatively, D is TRBD1 (5 bases). This CDR3 has 10 amino acids. Trimming removed 4 bases from V and 10 bases from J, with 10 bases in between. Per germline, CDR1 SQVTM and CDR2 ANQGSEA. CDR3 amino acids: CSVGTGTAFF. CDR3 nucleotide sequence: TGCAGCGTTGGAACAGGTACAGCTTTCTTT.

The V and J genes are TRBV12-5 and TRBJ2-2; possibly TRBD1 for D (6 bases). Looked up from germline, CDR1 is LGHNT and CDR2 is FRNRAP. With 3 bases removed from V and 0 bases from J, the gap between germline ends came to 11 bases. The CDR3 is made up of 16 amino acids. The CDR3 bases are TGTGCTAGTGGTTTCGGGACATTCGCGAACACCGGGGAGCTGTTTTTT. It is translated as CASGFGTFANTGELFF. Complete variable domain (other parts from reference TRBV12-5 and TRBJ2-2): DARVTQTPRHKVTEMGQEVTMRCQPILGHNTVFWYRQTMMQGLELLAYFRNRAPLDDSGMPKDRFSAEMPDATLATLKIQPSEPRDSAVYFCASGFGTFANTGELFFGEGSRLTVL.

This chain joins TRBV4-1 and TRBJ2-3; D unclear. Germline CDR1 and CDR2: MGHRA and YSYEKL. The CDR3 consists of 16 residues. Trimming removed 0 bases from V and 2 bases from J, with 12 bases in between. The CDR3 DNA is TGCGCCAGCAGCCAAGAGTCCGGTGTTTACACAGATACGCAGTATTTT. Amino acids: CASSQESGVYTDTQYF.

V gene TRBV4-1 combines with J gene TRBJ2-1; 8 nucleotides agree with TRBD2. V lost 0 bases to trimming and J lost 7 bases; unmatched junction nucleotides: 11. This CDR3 is built from 17 residues. Germline V gene data show CDR1 as MGHRA and CDR2 as YSYEKL. The CDR3 sequence is CASSQDSTSGRRNEQFF. For the CDR3, the DNA is TGCGCCAGCAGCCAAGATAGCACCAGCGGGAGAAGAAATGAGCAGTTCTTC.